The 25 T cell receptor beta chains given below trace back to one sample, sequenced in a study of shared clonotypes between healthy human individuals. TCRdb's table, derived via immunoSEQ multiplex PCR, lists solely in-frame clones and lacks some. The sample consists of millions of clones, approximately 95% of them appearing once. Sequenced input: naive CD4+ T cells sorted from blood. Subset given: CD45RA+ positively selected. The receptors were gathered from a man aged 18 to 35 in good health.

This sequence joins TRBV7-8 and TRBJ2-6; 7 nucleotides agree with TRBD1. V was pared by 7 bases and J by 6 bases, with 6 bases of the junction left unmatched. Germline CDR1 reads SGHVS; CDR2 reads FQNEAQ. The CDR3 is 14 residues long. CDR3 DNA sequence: TGTGCCAGCACCGACAGGGTTTCGGCCAACGTCCTGACTTTC. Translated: CASTDRVSANVLTF.

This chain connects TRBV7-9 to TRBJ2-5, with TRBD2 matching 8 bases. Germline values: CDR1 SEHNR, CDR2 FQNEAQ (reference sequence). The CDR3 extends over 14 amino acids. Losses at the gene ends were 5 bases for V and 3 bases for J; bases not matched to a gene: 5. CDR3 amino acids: CASSPRAGEETQYF. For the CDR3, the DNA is TGTGCCAGCAGCCCCCGAGCGGGGGAAGAGACCCAGTACTTC.

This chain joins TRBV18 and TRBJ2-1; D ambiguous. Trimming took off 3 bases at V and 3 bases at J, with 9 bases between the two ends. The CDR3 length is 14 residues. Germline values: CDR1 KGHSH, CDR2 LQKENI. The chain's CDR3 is CASSPARRYNEQFF. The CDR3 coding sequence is TGTGCCAGCTCACCGGCTCGTCGCTACAATGAGCAGTTCTTC.

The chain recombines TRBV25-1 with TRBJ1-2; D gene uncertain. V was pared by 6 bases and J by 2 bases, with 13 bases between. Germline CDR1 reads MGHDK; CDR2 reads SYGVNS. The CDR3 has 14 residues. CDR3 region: CASSYPGPNYGYTF. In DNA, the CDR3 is TGTGCCAGCAGCTACCCAGGACCAAACTATGGCTACACCTTC.

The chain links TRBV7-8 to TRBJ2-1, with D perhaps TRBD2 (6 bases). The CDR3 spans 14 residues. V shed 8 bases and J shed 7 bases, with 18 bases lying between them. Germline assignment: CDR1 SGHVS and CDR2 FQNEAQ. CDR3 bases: TGTGCCAGCGGGATAGTGGCGGGGCGGAATGAGCAGTTCTTC. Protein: CASGIVAGRNEQFF.

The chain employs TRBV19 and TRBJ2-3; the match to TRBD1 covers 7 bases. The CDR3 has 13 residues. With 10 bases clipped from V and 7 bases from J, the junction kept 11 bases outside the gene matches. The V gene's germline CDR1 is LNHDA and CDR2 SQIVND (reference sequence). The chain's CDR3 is CATSRDSQNTQYF. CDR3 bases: TGTGCCACCTCCCGGGACAGCCAAAATACGCAGTATTTT.

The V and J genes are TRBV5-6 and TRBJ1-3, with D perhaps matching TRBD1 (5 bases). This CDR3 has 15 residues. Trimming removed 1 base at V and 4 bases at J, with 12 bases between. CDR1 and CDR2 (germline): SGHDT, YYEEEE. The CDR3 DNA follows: TGTGCCAGCAGCTTGCAAGGGGCGGGCGGAAACACCATATATTTT. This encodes CASSLQGAGGNTIYF.

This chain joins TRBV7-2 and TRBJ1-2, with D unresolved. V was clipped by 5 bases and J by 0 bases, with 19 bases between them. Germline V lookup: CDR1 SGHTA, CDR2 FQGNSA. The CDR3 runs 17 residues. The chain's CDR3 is CASSPSGRSIANYGYTF. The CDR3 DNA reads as TGTGCCAGCAGCCCCAGCGGCAGATCGATCGCTAACTATGGCTACACCTTC.

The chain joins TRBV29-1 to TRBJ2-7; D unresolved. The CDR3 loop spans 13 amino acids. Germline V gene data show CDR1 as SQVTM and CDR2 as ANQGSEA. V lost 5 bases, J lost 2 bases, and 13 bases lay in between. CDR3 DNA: TGCAGCGTTCTGAACGTAGGAACCTACGAGCAGTACTTC. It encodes CSVLNVGTYEQYF.

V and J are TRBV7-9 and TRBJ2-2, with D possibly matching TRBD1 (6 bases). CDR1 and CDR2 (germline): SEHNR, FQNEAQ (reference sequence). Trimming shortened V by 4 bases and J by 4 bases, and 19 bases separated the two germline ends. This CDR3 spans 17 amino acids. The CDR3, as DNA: TGTGCCAGCAGCTCCCAGGCTACAGGGCGCGGCACCGGGGAGCTGTTTTTT. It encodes CASSSQATGRGTGELFF.

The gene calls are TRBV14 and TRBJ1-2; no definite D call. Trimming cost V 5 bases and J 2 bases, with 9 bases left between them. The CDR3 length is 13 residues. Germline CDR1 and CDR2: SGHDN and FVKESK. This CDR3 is CASSTGLNYGYTF. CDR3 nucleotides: TGTGCCAGCAGCACCGGGCTGAACTATGGCTACACCTTC.

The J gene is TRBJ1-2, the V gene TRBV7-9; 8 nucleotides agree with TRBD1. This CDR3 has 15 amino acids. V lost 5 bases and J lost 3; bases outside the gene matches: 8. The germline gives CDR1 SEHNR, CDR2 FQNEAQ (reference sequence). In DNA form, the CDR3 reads TGTGCCAGCAGCCCCGGACAGGGCTGGGACTATGGCTACACCTTC. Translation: CASSPGQGWDYGYTF.

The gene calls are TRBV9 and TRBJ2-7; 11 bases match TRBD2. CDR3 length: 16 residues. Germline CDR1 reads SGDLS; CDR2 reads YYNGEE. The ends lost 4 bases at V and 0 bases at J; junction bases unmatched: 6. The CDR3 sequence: CASSLGTSGTSYEQYF. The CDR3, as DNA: TGTGCCAGCAGCCTGGGGACTAGCGGCACCTCCTACGAGCAGTACTTC.

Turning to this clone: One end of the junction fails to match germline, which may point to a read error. As DNA, the CDR3 is TGTGCCTGGAGCAACACCGGGACAGGGGGCTTC. This codes for CAWSNTGTGGF. V is TRBV30 and J is TRBJ2-7; TRBD1 agrees at 11 bases. The CDR3 has 11 residues. CDR1 is GTSNPN and CDR2 is SVGIG in the germline V gene (reference sequence).

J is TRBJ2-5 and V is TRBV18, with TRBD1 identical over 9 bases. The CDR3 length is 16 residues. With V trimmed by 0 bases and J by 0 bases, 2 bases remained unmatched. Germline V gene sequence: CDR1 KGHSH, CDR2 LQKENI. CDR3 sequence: CASSPPTGGYQETQYF. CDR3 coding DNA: TGTGCCAGCTCACCACCGACAGGGGGGTACCAAGAGACCCAGTACTTC.

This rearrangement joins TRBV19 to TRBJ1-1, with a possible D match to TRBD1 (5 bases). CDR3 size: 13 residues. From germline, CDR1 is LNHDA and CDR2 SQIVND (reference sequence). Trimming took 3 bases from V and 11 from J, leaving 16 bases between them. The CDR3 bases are TGTGCCAGTAGTATCGGGCTGGTAGGGGCGGCTTTCTTT. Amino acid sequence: CASSIGLVGAAFF.

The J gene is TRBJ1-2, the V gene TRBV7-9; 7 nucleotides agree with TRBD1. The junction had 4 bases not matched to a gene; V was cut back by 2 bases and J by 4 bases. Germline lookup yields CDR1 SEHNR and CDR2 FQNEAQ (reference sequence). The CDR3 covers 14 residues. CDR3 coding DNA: TGTGCCAGCAGCTTACAGGGGGGAATCTATGGCTACACCTTC. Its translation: CASSLQGGIYGYTF.

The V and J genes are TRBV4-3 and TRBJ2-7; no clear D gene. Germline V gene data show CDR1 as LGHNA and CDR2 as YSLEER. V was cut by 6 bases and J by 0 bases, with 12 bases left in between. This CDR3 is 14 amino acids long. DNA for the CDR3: TGCGCCAGCAGACTAAACTGGAGCTCCTACGAGCAGTACTTC. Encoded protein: CASRLNWSSYEQYF.

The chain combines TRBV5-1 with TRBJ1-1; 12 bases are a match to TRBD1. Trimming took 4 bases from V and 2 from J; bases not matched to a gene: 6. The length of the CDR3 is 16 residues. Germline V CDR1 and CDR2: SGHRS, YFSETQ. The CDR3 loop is CASSLGQGARNTEAFF. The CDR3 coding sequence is TGCGCCAGCAGCCTGGGACAGGGGGCCCGTAACACTGAAGCTTTCTTT.

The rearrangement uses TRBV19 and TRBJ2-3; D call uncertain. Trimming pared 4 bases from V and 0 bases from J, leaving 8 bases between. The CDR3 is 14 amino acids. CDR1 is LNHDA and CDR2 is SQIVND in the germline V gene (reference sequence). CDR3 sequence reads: CASSTPSSTDTQYF. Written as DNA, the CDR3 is TGTGCCAGTAGTACCCCTTCTAGCACAGATACGCAGTATTTT. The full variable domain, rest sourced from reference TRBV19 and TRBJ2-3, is DGGITQSPKYLFRKEGQNVTLSCEQNLNHDAMYWYRQDPGQGLRLIYYSQIVNDFQKGDIAEGYSVSREKKESFPLTVTSAQKNPTAFYLCASSTPSSTDTQYFGPGTRLTVL.

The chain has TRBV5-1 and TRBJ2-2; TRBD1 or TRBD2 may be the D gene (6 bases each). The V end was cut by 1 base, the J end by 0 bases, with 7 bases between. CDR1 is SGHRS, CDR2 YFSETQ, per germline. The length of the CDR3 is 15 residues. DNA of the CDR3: TGCGCCAGCAGCTTGAGGGGGGCGAACACCGGGGAGCTGTTTTTT. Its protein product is CASSLRGANTGELFF. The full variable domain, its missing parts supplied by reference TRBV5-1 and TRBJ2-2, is KAGVTQTPRYLIKTRGQQVTLSCSPISGHRSVSWYQQTPGQGLQFLFEYFSETQRNKGNFPGRFSGRQFSNSRSEMNVSTLELGDSALYLCASSLRGANTGELFFGEGSRLTVL.

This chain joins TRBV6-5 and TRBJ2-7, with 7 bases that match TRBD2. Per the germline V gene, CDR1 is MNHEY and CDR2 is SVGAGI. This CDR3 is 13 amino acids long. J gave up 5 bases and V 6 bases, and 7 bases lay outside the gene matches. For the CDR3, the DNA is TGTGCCAGCAGCCGGGGGACTAAGGACGAGCAGTACTTC. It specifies CASSRGTKDEQYF.

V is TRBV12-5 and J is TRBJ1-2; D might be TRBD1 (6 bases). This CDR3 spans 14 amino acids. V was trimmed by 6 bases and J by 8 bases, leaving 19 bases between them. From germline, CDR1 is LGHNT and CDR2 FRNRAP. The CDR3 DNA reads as TGTGCTAGTGGGCGGGACAATGGCTCTGGGGGCTACACCTTC. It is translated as CASGRDNGSGGYTF. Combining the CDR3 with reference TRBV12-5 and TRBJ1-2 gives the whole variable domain DARVTQTPRHKVTEMGQEVTMRCQPILGHNTVFWYRQTMMQGLELLAYFRNRAPLDDSGMPKDRFSAEMPDATLATLKIQPSEPRDSAVYFCASGRDNGSGGYTFGSGTRLTVV.

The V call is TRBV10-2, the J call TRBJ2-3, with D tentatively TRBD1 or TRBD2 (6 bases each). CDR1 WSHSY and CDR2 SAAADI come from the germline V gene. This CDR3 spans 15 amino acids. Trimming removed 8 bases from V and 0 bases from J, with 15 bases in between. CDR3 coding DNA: TGCGCCAGCTTCCGTGGGGGGCCTAGCACAGATACGCAGTATTTT. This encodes CASFRGGPSTDTQYF.

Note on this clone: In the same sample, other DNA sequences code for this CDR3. The CDR3 region has the DNA TGTGCCAGCTCACCGCGGGGGCAGGGGTACGAGCAGTACTTC. Amino acids: CASSPRGQGYEQYF. This chain uses TRBV18 with TRBJ2-7; D possibly corresponds to TRBD2 (7 bases). Germline-derived CDR1 and CDR2 are KGHSH and LQKENI. Trimming pared 3 bases from V and 4 bases from J, leaving 13 bases between. The CDR3 spans 14 residues.